The rows below give T cell receptor beta chains drawn from one sample of a study of blood T cell repertoires in COVID-19. The data were produced by immunoSEQ multiplex PCR, yet TCRdb's version contains in-frame clones alone and is incomplete. The sample has about 110,000 clones; 69% are singletons. The specimen sequenced was peripheral blood. These receptor sequences come from a man older than 75 with acute or convalescent COVID-19. CDR3s leave out the opening cysteine and the closing phenylalanine or tryptophan. A D gene is named only where the DNA matches it firmly.

D gene	V gene	J gene	CDR3 protein
-	TRBV11-3	TRBJ2-2	ASSPGGALNTGELF
TRBD2	TRBV4-1	TRBJ2-7	ASSQERSHGDYSYEQY
-	TRBV19	TRBJ1-1	ASSIESTGSAF
-	TRBV7-6	TRBJ1-1	ASSLGTGSGTEAF
TRBD1	TRBV5-1	TRBJ2-2	ASSFGQGGTGELF
-	TRBV28	TRBJ1-4	ATQFWGDEKLF
TRBD1	TRBV28	TRBJ1-2	ASSLTQPGQVNYGYT
-	TRBV7-2	TRBJ1-1	ASSLVGQGNTEAF
-	TRBV7-3	TRBJ1-1	ASKEGRSNTEAF
-	TRBV27	TRBJ2-6	ASSSNSGANVLT
-	TRBV7-9	TRBJ1-6	ASSAGTRNSPLH
-	TRBV18	TRBJ1-1	ASSPPGGNTEAF
TRBD2	TRBV24-1	TRBJ2-2	AITSGRARGELF
TRBD2	TRBV5-5	TRBJ2-3	ASSLWGTSGSTDTQY
-	TRBV3-1/TRBV3-2	TRBJ1-6	ASSQEGADLNSPLH
-	TRBV30	TRBJ2-6	AWSNGAGANVLT